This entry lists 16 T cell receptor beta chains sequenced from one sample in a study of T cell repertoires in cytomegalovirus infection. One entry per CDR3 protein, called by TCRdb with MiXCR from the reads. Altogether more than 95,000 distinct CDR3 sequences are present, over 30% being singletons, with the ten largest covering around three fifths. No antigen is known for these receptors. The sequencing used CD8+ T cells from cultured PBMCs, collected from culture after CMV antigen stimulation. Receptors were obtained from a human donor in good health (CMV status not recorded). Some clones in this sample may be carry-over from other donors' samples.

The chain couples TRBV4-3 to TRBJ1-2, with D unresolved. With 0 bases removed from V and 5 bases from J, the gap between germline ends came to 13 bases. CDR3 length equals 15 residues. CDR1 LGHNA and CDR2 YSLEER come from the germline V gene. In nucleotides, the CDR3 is TGCGCCAGCAGCCAAGATAGGGCTTTTGGATATGGCTACACCTTC. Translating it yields CASSQDRAFGYGYTF.

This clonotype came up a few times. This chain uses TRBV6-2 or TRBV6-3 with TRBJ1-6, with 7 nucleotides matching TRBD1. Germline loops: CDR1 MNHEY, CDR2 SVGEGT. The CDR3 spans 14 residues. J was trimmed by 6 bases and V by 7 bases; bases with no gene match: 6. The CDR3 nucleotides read TGTGCCAGCACGCGGGACAGTTTTAATTCACCCCTCCACTTT. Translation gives CASTRDSFNSPLHF.

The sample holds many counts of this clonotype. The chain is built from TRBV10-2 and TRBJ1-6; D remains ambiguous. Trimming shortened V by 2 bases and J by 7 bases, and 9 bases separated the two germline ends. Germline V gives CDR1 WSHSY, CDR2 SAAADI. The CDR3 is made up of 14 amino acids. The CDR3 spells CASSESSRNSPLHF. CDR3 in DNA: TGCGCCAGCAGTGAGAGCAGCCGGAATTCACCCCTCCACTTT.

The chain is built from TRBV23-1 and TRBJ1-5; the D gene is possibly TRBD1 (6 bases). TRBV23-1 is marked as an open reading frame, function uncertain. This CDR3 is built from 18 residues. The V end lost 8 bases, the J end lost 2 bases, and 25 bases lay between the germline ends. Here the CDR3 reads CASLFVGQGRDRNQPQHF. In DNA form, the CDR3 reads TGCGCCAGCCTTTTTGTTGGCCAGGGGAGAGATCGCAATCAGCCCCAGCATTTT.

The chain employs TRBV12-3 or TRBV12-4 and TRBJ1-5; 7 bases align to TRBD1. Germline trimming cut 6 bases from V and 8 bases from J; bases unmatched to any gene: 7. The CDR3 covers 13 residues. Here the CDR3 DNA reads TGTGCCAGCAGCTATAATACAGGGGAGCCCCAGCATTTT. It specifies CASSYNTGEPQHF.

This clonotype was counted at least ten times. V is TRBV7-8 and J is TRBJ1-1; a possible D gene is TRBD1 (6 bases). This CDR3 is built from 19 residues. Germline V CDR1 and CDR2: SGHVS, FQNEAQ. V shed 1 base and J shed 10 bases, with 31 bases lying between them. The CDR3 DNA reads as TGTGCCAGCAGCTTAGGCCCCCGGGGGCAAGTCTCGGGAGGGTGGGGAGCTTTCTTT. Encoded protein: CASSLGPRGQVSGGWGAFF.

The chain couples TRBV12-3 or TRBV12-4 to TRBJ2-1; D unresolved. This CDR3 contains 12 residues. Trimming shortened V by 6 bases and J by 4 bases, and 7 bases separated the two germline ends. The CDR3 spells CASRDIYNEQFF. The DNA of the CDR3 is TGTGCCAGCAGAGACATATACAATGAGCAGTTCTTC.

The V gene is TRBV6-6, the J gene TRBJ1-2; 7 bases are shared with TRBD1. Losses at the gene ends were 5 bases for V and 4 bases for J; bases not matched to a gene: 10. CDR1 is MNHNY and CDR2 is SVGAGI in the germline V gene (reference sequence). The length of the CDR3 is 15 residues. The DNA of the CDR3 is TGTGCCAGCAGTGGCCCCGGGACAGCTATCTATGGCTACACCTTC. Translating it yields CASSGPGTAIYGYTF.

The CDR3 bases are TGTGCCAGCACCCGACAGGCCGGACACACTGAAGCTTTCTTT. It codes for CASTRQAGHTEAFF. J is TRBJ1-1 and V is TRBV2, with a weak D call TRBD1 (6 bases). Deletions cut 7 bases from V and 3 bases from J, with 15 bases between. Germline CDR1 SNHLY, CDR2 FYNNEI. There are 14 residues in the CDR3. Full variable domain (rest looked up from reference TRBV2 and TRBJ1-1): EPEVTQTPSHQVTQMGQEVILRCVPISNHLYFYWYRQILGQKVEFLVSFYNNEISEKSEIFDDQFSVERPDGSNFTLKIRSTKLEDSAMYFCASTRQAGHTEAFFGQGTRLTVV.

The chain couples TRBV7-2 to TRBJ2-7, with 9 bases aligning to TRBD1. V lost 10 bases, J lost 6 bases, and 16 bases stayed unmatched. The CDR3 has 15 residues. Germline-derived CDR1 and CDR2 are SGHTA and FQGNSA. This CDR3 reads CATKGATGGDGEQYF. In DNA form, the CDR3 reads TGTGCCACAAAAGGGGCGACAGGGGGAGACGGCGAGCAGTACTTC.

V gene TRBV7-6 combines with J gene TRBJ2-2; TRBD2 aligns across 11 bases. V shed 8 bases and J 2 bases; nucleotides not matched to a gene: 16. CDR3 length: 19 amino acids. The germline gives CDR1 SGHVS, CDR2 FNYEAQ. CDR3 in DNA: TGTGCCAGCCGTCTAGAGATGCCCACTAGCGGGGGCAACACCGGGGAGCTGTTTTTT. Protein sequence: CASRLEMPTSGGNTGELFF.

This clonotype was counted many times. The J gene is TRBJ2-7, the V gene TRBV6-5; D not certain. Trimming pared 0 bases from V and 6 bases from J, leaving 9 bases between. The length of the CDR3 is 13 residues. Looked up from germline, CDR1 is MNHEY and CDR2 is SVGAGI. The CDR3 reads CASSYSGHPEQYF. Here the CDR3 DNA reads TGTGCCAGCAGTTACTCAGGGCATCCCGAGCAGTACTTC.

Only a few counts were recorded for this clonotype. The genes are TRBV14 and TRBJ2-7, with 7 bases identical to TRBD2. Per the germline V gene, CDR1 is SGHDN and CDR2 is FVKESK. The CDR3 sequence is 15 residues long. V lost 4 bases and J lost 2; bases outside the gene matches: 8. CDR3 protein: CASSPGLPITYEQYF. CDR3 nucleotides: TGTGCCAGCAGCCCGGGACTACCGATAACCTACGAGCAGTACTTC.

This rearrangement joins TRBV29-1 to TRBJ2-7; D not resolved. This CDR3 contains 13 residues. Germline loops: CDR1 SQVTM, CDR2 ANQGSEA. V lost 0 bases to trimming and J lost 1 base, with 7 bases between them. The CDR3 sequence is CSVEDGRSYEQYF. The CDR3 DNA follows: TGCAGCGTTGAAGACGGACGGTCCTACGAGCAGTACTTC.

CDR3 sequence (DNA): TGTGCCAGCAGTTACTCCCAATGGACTGAAGCTTTCTTT. Its translation: CASSYSQWTEAFF. The chain employs TRBV6-6 and TRBJ1-1; no definite D call. There are 13 residues in the CDR3. Looked up from germline, CDR1 is MNHNY and CDR2 is SVGAGI (reference sequence). Trimming cost V 0 bases and J 5 bases, with 7 bases left between them.

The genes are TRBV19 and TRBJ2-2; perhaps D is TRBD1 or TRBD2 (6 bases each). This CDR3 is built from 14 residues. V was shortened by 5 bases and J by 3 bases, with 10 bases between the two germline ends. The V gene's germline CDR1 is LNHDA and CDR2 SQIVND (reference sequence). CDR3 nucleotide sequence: TGTGCCAGTAGTTGGGGGGCCGACACCGGGGAGCTGTTTTTT. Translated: CASSWGADTGELFF.